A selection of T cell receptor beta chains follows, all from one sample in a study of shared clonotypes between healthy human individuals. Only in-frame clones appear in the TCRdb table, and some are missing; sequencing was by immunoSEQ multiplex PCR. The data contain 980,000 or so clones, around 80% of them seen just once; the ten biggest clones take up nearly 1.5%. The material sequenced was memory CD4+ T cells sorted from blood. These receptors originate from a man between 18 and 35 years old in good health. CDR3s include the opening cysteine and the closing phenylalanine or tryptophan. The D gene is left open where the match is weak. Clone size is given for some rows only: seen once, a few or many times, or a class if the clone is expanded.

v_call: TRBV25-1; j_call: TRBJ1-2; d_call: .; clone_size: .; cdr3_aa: CASSASREGYTF; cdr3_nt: TGTGCCAGCAGTGCCTCCAGGGAGGGCTACACCTTC
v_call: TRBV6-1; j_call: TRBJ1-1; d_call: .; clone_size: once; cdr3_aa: CASSLSGANTEAFF; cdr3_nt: TGTGCCAGCAGTCTGAGCGGGGCTAACACTGAAGCTTTCTTT
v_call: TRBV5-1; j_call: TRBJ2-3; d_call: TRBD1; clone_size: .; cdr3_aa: CASSVGTAGTDTQYF; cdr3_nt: TGCGCCAGCAGCGTTGGGACAGCCGGGACAGATACGCAGTATTTT
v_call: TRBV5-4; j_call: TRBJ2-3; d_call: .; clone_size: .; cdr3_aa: CASSPGGTFSTDTQYF; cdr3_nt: TGTGCCAGCAGCCCGGGGGGCACTTTTAGCACAGATACGCAGTATTTT
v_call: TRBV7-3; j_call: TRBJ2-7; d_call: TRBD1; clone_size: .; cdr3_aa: CASSLQGQGDEQYF; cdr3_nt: TGTGCCAGCAGCTTACAGGGACAGGGGGACGAGCAGTACTTC
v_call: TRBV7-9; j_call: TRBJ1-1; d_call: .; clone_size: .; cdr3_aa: CASSLGKLAGSTEAFF; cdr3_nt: TGTGCCAGCAGCTTAGGAAAGCTCGCAGGGAGCACTGAAGCTTTCTTT
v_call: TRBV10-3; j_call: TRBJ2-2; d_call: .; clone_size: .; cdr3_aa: CAIRLADTNTGELFF; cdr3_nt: TGTGCCATCAGGTTAGCCGATACGAACACCGGGGAGCTGTTTTTT
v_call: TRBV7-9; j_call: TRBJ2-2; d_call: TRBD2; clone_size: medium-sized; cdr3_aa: CASSLAPSGGRNTGELFF; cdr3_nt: TGTGCCAGCAGCTTAGCGCCTAGCGGGGGCCGGAACACCGGGGAGCTGTTTTTT
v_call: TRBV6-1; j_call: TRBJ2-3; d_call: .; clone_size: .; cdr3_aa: CASSSVGVRVDTQYF; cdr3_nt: TGTGCCAGCAGTTCTGTGGGAGTTAGGGTAGATACGCAGTATTTT
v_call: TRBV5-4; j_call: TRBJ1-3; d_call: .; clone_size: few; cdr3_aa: CASSLGGPTGNTIYF; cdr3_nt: TGTGCCAGCAGCCTAGGGGGACCCACTGGAAACACCATATATTTT
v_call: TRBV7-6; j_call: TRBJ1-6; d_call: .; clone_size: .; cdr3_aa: CASSSLSPDTPNSPLHF; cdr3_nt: TGTGCCAGCAGCTCTTTATCCCCGGACACTCCTAATTCACCCCTCCACTTT
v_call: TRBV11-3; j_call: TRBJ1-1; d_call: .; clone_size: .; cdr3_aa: CASSPRPGTEAFF; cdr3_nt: TGTGCCAGCAGCCCCCGCCCTGGGACTGAAGCTTTCTTT
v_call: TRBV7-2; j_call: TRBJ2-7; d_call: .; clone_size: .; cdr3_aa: CASSFGGDNYEQYF; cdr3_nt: TGTGCCAGCAGCTTTGGCGGAGACAACTACGAGCAGTACTTC
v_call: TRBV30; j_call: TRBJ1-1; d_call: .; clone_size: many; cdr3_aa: CAWSASVGSRAFF; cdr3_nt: TGTGCCTGGAGCGCCTCAGTTGGTTCGCGGGCTTTCTTT
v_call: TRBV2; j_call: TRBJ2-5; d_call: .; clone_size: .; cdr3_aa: CASSESRGLPETQYF; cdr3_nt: TGTGCCAGCAGTGAGTCGCGGGGGCTTCCGGAGACCCAGTACTTC
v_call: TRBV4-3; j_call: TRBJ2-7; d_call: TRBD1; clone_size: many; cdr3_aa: CASSQDYRGRREQYF; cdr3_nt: TGCGCCAGCAGCCAAGATTACAGGGGGCGACGCGAGCAGTACTTC
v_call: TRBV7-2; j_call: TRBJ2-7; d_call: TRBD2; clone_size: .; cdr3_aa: CASRRLAGEPYEQYF; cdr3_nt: TGTGCCAGCAGACGACTAGCGGGAGAACCCTACGAGCAGTACTTC
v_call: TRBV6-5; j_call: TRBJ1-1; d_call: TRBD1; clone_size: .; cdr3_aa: CASSGGDSSAPHF; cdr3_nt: TGTGCCAGCAGTGGGGGGGACAGCTCTGCACCCCACTTT
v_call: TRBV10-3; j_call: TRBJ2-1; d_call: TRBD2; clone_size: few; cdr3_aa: CAISESGSGGNEQFF; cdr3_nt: TGTGCCATCAGTGAGTCAGGTAGCGGGGGCAATGAGCAGTTCTTC
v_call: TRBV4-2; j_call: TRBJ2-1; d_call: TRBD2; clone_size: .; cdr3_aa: CASSQAPSGVDEQFF; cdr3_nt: TGTGCCAGCAGCCAAGCTCCTAGCGGGGTCGATGAGCAGTTCTTC
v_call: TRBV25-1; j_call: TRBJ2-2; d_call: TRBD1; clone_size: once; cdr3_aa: CASADSGGTGELFF; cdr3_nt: TGTGCCAGCGCTGACTCAGGGGGCACCGGGGAGCTGTTTTTT
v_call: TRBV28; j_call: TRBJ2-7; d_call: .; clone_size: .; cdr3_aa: CASSFFSWWNQTGSEQYF; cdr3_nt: TGTGCCAGCAGTTTTTTTTCTTGGTGGAATCAAACAGGTTCCGAGCAGTACTTC